These 2 T cell receptor beta chains share one sample of origin, sequenced in a study of T cell responses to AZD1222 COVID-19 vaccine. This table comes from immunoSEQ multiplex PCR, and its TCRdb copy is limited to in-frame clones, with some not included. The sample contains some 190,000 clones, roughly 94% of which appear only once. Specimen: peripheral blood, collected 28 days after the second dose of the MenACWY control vaccine. Receptor source: an adult who received the MenACWY meningococcal vaccine as a control.

The chain carries TRBV20-1 and TRBJ1-2; D unresolved. CDR3 length: 10 amino acids. CDR1 is DFQATT, CDR2 SNEGSKA, per germline (reference sequence). V lost 3 bases, J lost 4 bases, and 3 bases lay in between. The CDR3: CSASPYGYTF. The CDR3, as DNA: TGCAGTGCTAGCCCCTATGGCTACACCTTC.

The V call is TRBV28, the J call TRBJ2-7; D is unresolved. The length of the CDR3 is 13 residues. The V end was cut by 2 bases, the J end by 1 base, with 6 bases between. Germline CDR1 MDHEN, CDR2 SYDVKM. This CDR3 reads CASSLPDSYEQYF. CDR3 DNA: TGTGCCAGCAGTTTACCGGATTCCTACGAGCAGTACTTC.